The 30 T cell receptor beta chains below all came from one sample that was sequenced in a study of identical twins. TCRdb recomputed calls from the 5' RACE reads with MiXCR, one row per CDR3 protein. The table records around 280,000 distinct CDR3 sequences, about 8.3% of them present only once. This sample was also put to use in a study of yellow fever vaccine responses in identical twins.

What was sequenced was memory (CD45RO+) T cells sorted from blood. The receptors shown here come from a woman between 18 and 30 years old in good health.

This clonotype showed up just a few times. The chain combines TRBV9 with TRBJ2-4, with a tentative D call TRBD2 (5 bases). The CDR3 runs 14 residues. V lost 3 bases to trimming and J lost 6 bases, with 13 bases between them. CDR1 is SGDLS and CDR2 is YYNGEE in the germline V gene. In nucleotides, the CDR3 is TGTGCCAGCAGCGGGCGATCCCGGGGAAACATTCAGTACTTC. Amino acid sequence: CASSGRSRGNIQYF.

This rearrangement joins TRBV9 to TRBJ2-1, with no clear D. CDR3 size: 12 residues. Germline V gives CDR1 SGDLS, CDR2 YYNGEE. Trimming left V 5 bases short and J 5 bases short, with 8 bases between. The CDR3 sequence is CASSNQNNEQFF. The CDR3 bases are TGTGCCAGCAGTAACCAAAACAATGAGCAGTTCTTC.

The chain couples TRBV27 to TRBJ2-3; 7 bases match TRBD1. V was pared by 5 bases and J by 6 bases, with 8 bases of the junction left unmatched. The CDR3 contains 14 residues. Per the germline V gene, CDR1 is MNHEY and CDR2 is SMNVEV (reference sequence). Here the CDR3 DNA reads TGTGCCAGCAGTCCACGACAGGGTGGCGATACGCAGTATTTT. Encoded protein: CASSPRQGGDTQYF.

The V gene is TRBV7-9, the J gene TRBJ2-1; 9 bases align to TRBD2. This CDR3 region has 17 residues. CDR1 is SEHNR, CDR2 FQNEAQ, per germline (reference sequence). J was trimmed by 2 bases and V by 1 base; bases with no gene match: 6. CDR3 sequence reads: CASSLGFASGAYNEQFF. DNA for the CDR3: TGTGCCAGCAGCTTAGGGTTTGCTAGCGGGGCCTACAATGAGCAGTTCTTC.

The chain carries TRBV2 and TRBJ2-7, with D uncertain. Germline V gene lookup returns CDR1 SNHLY and CDR2 FYNNEI. Trimming left V 5 bases short and J 4 bases short, with 6 bases between. This CDR3 is 11 amino acids long. As DNA, the CDR3 is TGTGCCAGCAGTTCTCATTACGAGCAGTACTTC. This encodes CASSSHYEQYF.

The sample holds many counts of this clonotype. This chain links TRBV18 with TRBJ2-5, with 8 bases aligning to TRBD1. The V and J ends lost 1 base and 2 bases, in that order; junction bases with no gene match: 0. The germline CDR1 and CDR2 sequences are KGHSH and LQKENI. This CDR3 region has 14 residues. The chain's CDR3 is CASSPHRGQETQYF. For the CDR3, the DNA is TGTGCCAGCTCACCACACAGGGGGCAAGAGACCCAGTACTTC. Combining the CDR3 with reference TRBV18 and TRBJ2-5 gives the whole variable domain NAGVMQNPRHLVRRRGQEARLRCSPMKGHSHVYWYRQLPEEGLKFMVYLQKENIIDESGMPKERFSAEFPKEGPSILRIQQVVRGDSAAYFCASSPHRGQETQYFGPGTRLLVL.

This clonotype has just a few counts. The V and J genes are TRBV20-1 and TRBJ2-5; 9 bases map to TRBD1. CDR3 length equals 12 residues. With 5 bases clipped from V and 5 bases from J, the junction kept 3 bases outside the gene matches. The V gene's germline CDR1 is DFQATT and CDR2 SNEGSKA (reference sequence). In DNA, the CDR3 is TGCAGTGCTGGGGACAGGGCTGAGACCCAGTACTTC. This codes for CSAGDRAETQYF.

Here the CDR3 DNA reads TGTGCCAGCAGCTCCCGGGCTAGCGGGAGATCAGGGGAGCAGTACTTC. Translated: CASSSRASGRSGEQYF. The genes are TRBV11-3 and TRBJ2-7, with TRBD2 matching 10 bases. The V segment lost 4 bases and the J segment 7 bases; nucleotides outside the gene matches: 13. Per germline, CDR1 SGHNT and CDR2 YENEEA. The CDR3 covers 16 residues.

The chain is built from TRBV3-1 and TRBJ2-3; 14 positions match TRBD2. V lost 4 bases and J lost 1; bases outside the gene matches: 7. Germline CDR1 LGHDT, CDR2 YNNKEL (reference sequence). The CDR3 runs to 18 residues. CDR3 loop: CASSPGLAGAGGTDTQYF. CDR3 bases: TGTGCCAGCAGCCCGGGACTAGCGGGAGCAGGTGGCACAGATACGCAGTATTTT.

This clonotype was detected many times. This chain connects TRBV12-3 or TRBV12-4 to TRBJ1-1, with D perhaps TRBD1 (6 bases). V was clipped by 7 bases and J by 3 bases, with 12 bases between them. The CDR3 sequence is 13 residues long. The DNA of the CDR3 is TGTGCCAGCAACTCTGGACAGTACACTGAAGCTTTCTTT. Protein: CASNSGQYTEAFF.

Many counts were recorded for this clonotype. The chain links TRBV2 to TRBJ2-3; 11 nucleotides match TRBD2. V lost 8 bases, J lost 2 bases, and 9 bases stayed unmatched. This CDR3 is built from 16 residues. Germline CDR1 is SNHLY and CDR2 is FYNNEI. DNA of the CDR3: TGTGCCAGCGGCCTGGCACTAGCGGGGGCCACAGATACGCAGTATTTT. This gives the protein CASGLALAGATDTQYF.

In the case of this clonotype: A much larger clone differs from this one at a single base, so this may be a read error. The chain is built from TRBV20-1 and TRBJ2-1; 7 nucleotides align to TRBD2. There are 12 residues in the CDR3. Looked up from germline, CDR1 is DFQATT and CDR2 is SNEGSKA (reference sequence). V lost 7 bases, J lost 7 bases, and 7 bases stayed unmatched. The CDR3 is CSVYAGANEQFF. The CDR3 bases are TGCAGTGTATATGCGGGAGCGAATGAGCAGTTCTTC.

J is TRBJ2-7 and V is TRBV7-8, with D tentatively TRBD1 or TRBD2 (5 bases each). Trimming stripped 5 bases from V and 5 bases from J, with 13 bases between. This CDR3 contains 13 residues. Per the germline V gene, CDR1 is SGHVS and CDR2 is FQNEAQ. The CDR3 is CASSLDGDHEQYF. DNA of the CDR3: TGTGCCAGCAGCCTTGACGGGGACCACGAGCAGTACTTC.

This clonotype was detected only a few times. The rearrangement joins TRBV6-1 to TRBJ1-5; possible D gene TRBD1, 6 bases. This CDR3 contains 16 residues. Trimming shortened V by 4 bases and J by 3 bases, and 16 bases separated the two germline ends. Germline-derived CDR1 and CDR2 are MNHNS and SASEGT. The CDR3 sequence is CASSADRTFNNQPQHF. CDR3 DNA sequence: TGTGCCAGCAGTGCCGACAGGACCTTCAACAATCAGCCCCAGCATTTT.

The CDR3 protein is CASSQETASGDSYEQYV. CDR3 in DNA: TGTGCCAGCAGCCAAGAAACTGCTAGCGGGGATTCCTACGAGCAGTACGTC. V usage is TRBV3-1 and J usage is TRBJ2-7; 9 positions agree with TRBD2. The CDR3 consists of 17 residues. V shed 0 bases and J 1 base; nucleotides not matched to a gene: 7. The germline gives CDR1 LGHDT, CDR2 YNNKEL (reference sequence).

This clonotype was detected many times. The chain recombines TRBV12-3 or TRBV12-4 with TRBJ1-5, with 7 bases fitting TRBD1. This CDR3 is built from 14 residues. V lost 8 bases to trimming and J lost 9 bases; unmatched junction nucleotides: 13. This CDR3 reads CASGRGGGGGPQHF. The CDR3 nucleotides are TGTGCCAGCGGACGTGGAGGGGGCGGTGGGCCCCAGCATTTT.

The table lists this clonotype with many counts. The chain carries TRBV15 and TRBJ2-5; the match to TRBD1 covers 11 bases. Looked up from germline, CDR1 is LNHNV and CDR2 is YYDKDF (reference sequence). V shed 8 bases, J shed 4 bases, and the junction held 9 bases outside the gene matches. This CDR3 region has 15 residues. The CDR3 protein is CATAFGQGARETQYF. The CDR3 DNA reads TGTGCCACCGCCTTTGGACAGGGGGCTCGAGAGACCCAGTACTTC.

This clonotype was found many times. V usage is TRBV12-3 or TRBV12-4 and J usage is TRBJ2-2, with unresolved D. V was shortened by 5 bases and J by 5 bases, with 15 bases between the two germline ends. This CDR3 region has 15 residues. The CDR3 sequence is CASSRFGVKTGELFF. For the CDR3, the DNA is TGTGCCAGCAGTAGATTTGGGGTGAAGACCGGGGAGCTGTTTTTT.

This clonotype has a count of ten or more. V gene TRBV27 combines with J gene TRBJ2-5, with 10 nucleotides matching TRBD2. The CDR3 consists of 16 residues. Germline V gene data show CDR1 as MNHEY and CDR2 as SMNVEV (reference sequence). Trimming cost V 2 bases and J 2 bases; bases outside gene matches: 5. The CDR3 here is CASSLTSGATQETQYF. CDR3 coding DNA: TGTGCCAGCAGTTTAACTAGCGGGGCAACGCAAGAGACCCAGTACTTC.

This clonotype has a count of ten or more. The J gene is TRBJ2-7, the V gene TRBV20-1, with TRBD2 matching 11 bases. The CDR3 extends over 17 amino acids. Trimming cost V 0 bases and J 3 bases; bases outside gene matches: 10. CDR1 DFQATT and CDR2 SNEGSKA come from the germline V gene (reference sequence). The CDR3 reads CSARDLAAGLADYEQYF. Written as DNA, the CDR3 is TGCAGTGCTAGAGACCTAGCGGCGGGACTAGCGGACTACGAGCAGTACTTC.

This clonotype was recorded many times. The rearrangement uses TRBV5-5 and TRBJ2-7, with a weak D call TRBD2 (7 bases). CDR1 SGHKS and CDR2 YYEKEE come from the germline V gene (reference sequence). The CDR3 consists of 16 residues. Between the trimmed V and J ends, which lost 1 base and 7 bases, there was a span of 21 bases. The CDR3 loop reads CASSLLNGGLLHEQYF. For the CDR3, the DNA is TGTGCCAGCAGCTTGTTGAACGGGGGGCTCCTCCATGAGCAGTACTTC.

Only a few counts were recorded for this clonotype. The chain combines TRBV24-1 with TRBJ2-7; D is ambiguous. Germline CDR1 is KGHDR and CDR2 is SFDVKD. The CDR3 spans 15 residues. V shed 4 bases and J shed 1 base, with 13 bases lying between them. This CDR3 is CATSEGSVASYEQYF. CDR3 coding DNA: TGTGCCACCAGTGAGGGGTCGGTTGCATCCTACGAGCAGTACTTC.

At least ten counts were recorded for this clonotype. V and J are TRBV5-6 and TRBJ1-5; D remains unclear. The CDR3 covers 13 residues. Trimming took 2 bases from V and 8 from J, leaving 11 bases between them. CDR1 SGHDT and CDR2 YYEEEE come from the germline V gene. The CDR3 loop is CASSFWGGEPQHF. CDR3 coding DNA: TGTGCCAGCAGCTTTTGGGGTGGGGAGCCCCAGCATTTT.

This clonotype has at least ten counts. The gene calls are TRBV20-1 and TRBJ2-7; D might be TRBD2 (5 bases). V gave up 3 bases and J gave up 3 bases, with 12 bases separating them. CDR1 is DFQATT, CDR2 SNEGSKA, per germline (reference sequence). The CDR3 has 13 amino acids. The CDR3 DNA reads TGCAGTGCTAGGCGCGGTAGCGACTACGAGCAGTACTTC. As protein: CSARRGSDYEQYF.

This clonotype was observed at least ten times. The junction departs from the called germline gene at one end, perhaps through a read error. V gene TRBV5-1 combines with J gene TRBJ2-2; 7 nucleotides align to TRBD2. The CDR3 has 15 residues. Germline CDR1 and CDR2: SGHRS and YFSETQ. DNA for the CDR3: TGCGCCAGCAGGTTGGCGGGGGCGAACACCGGGGAGCTGTTTTTT. This translates into CASRLAGANTGELFF.

This clonotype was observed a handful of times. The chain couples TRBV28 to TRBJ1-2; D remains ambiguous. The CDR3 totals 13 residues. V lost 1 base to trimming and J lost 8 bases, with 11 bases between them. The germline CDR1 and CDR2 sequences are MDHEN and SYDVKM. The CDR3 here is CASSLLRGMGYTF. CDR3 DNA sequence: TGTGCCAGCAGTTTATTAAGAGGGATGGGCTACACCTTC.

This clonotype was detected many times. This chain uses TRBV20-1 with TRBJ2-1; perhaps D is TRBD1 or TRBD2 (5 bases each). The CDR3 runs to 12 residues. Germline V gene data show CDR1 as DFQATT and CDR2 as SNEGSKA (reference sequence). The germline V and J ends were trimmed by 1 base and 6 bases, with 7 bases remaining between them. This CDR3 reads CSARGGINEQFF. In DNA, the CDR3 is TGCAGTGCTAGAGGGGGGATCAATGAGCAGTTCTTC.

This clonotype was seen ten or more times. This chain joins TRBV7-9 and TRBJ2-1; no reliable D call. The germline V and J ends were trimmed by 5 bases and 4 bases, with 6 bases remaining between them. This CDR3 is built from 12 residues. Per the germline V gene, CDR1 is SEHNR and CDR2 is FQNEAQ (reference sequence). As DNA, the CDR3 is TGTGCCAGCAGCCCCAGGTACAATGAGCAGTTCTTC. Protein sequence: CASSPRYNEQFF.

The chain combines TRBV20-1 with TRBJ2-2, with 10 nucleotides matching TRBD2. Losses at the gene ends were 0 bases for V and 6 bases for J; bases not matched to a gene: 10. Germline loops: CDR1 DFQATT, CDR2 SNEGSKA (reference sequence). The CDR3 runs to 17 residues. The CDR3 loop is CSARDLSSGRLSGELFF. The CDR3 DNA is TGCAGTGCTAGAGATTTGAGTAGCGGGAGGTTGTCCGGGGAGCTGTTTTTT.

In this sample, this clonotype turned up many times. The chain joins TRBV3-1 to TRBJ1-2, with D maybe TRBD1 (5 bases). Germline-derived CDR1 and CDR2 are LGHDT and YNNKEL (reference sequence). There are 14 residues in the CDR3. V was cut by 2 bases and J by 1 base, with 8 bases left in between. The CDR3 region is CASSQPTVNYGYTF. The CDR3 nucleotides are TGTGCCAGCAGCCAACCGACAGTTAACTATGGCTACACCTTC.